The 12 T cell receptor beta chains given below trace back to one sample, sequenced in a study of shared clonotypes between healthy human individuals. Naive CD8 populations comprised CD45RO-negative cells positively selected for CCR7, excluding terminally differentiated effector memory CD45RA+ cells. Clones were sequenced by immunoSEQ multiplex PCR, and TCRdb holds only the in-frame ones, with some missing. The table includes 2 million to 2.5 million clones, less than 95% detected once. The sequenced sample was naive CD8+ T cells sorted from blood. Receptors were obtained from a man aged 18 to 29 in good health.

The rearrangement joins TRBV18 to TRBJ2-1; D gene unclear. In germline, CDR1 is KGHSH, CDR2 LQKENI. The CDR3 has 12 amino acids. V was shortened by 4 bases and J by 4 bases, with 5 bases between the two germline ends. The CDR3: CASSHDYNEQFF. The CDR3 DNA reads TGTGCCAGCTCACATGATTACAATGAGCAGTTCTTC.

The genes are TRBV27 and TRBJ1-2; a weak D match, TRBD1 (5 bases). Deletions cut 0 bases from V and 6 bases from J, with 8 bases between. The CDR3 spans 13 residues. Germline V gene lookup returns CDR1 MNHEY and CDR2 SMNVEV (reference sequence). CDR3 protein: CASSLSAGNGYTF. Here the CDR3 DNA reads TGTGCCAGCAGTTTATCCGCAGGGAATGGCTACACCTTC.

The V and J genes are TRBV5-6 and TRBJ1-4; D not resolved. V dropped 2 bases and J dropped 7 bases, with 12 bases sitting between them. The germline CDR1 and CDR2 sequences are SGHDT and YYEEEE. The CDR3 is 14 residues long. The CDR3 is CASSLVTMPEKLFF. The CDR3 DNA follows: TGTGCCAGCAGCTTAGTAACTATGCCTGAAAAACTGTTTTTT.

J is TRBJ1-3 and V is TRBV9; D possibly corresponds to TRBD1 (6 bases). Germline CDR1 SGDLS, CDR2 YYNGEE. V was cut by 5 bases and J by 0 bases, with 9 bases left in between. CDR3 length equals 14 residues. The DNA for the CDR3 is TGTGCCAGCAGTGACAGGTACTCTGGAAACACCATATATTTT. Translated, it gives CASSDRYSGNTIYF.

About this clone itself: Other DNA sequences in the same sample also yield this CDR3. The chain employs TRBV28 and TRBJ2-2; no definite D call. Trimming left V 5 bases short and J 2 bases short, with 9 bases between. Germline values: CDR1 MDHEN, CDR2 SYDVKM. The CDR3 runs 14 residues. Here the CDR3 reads CASSLGLNTGELFF. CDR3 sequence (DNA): TGTGCCAGCAGTCTTGGGCTAAACACCGGGGAGCTGTTTTTT.

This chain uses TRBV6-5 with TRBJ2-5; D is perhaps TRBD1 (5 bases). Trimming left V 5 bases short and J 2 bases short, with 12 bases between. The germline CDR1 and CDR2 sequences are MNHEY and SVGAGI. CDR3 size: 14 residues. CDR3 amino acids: CASSGANSQETQYF. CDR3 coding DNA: TGTGCCAGCAGTGGGGCAAACAGTCAAGAGACCCAGTACTTC.

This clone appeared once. The CDR3 sequence is CASTPEDGPDTQYF. In DNA, the CDR3 is TGTGCCAGCACCCCCGAGGACGGCCCAGATACGCAGTATTTT. V gene TRBV7-9 combines with J gene TRBJ2-3; no reliable D call. V was trimmed by 7 bases and J by 4 bases, leaving 15 bases between them. This CDR3 is 14 amino acids long. Germline V gene lookup returns CDR1 SEHNR and CDR2 FQNEAQ (reference sequence).

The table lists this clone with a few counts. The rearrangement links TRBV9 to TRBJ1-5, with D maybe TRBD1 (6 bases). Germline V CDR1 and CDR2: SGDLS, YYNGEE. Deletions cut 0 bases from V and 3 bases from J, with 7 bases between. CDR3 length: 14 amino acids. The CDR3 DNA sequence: TGTGCCAGCAGCGTAGGGGACAACAATCAGCCCCAGCATTTT. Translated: CASSVGDNNQPQHF.

The DNA for the CDR3 is TGCGCCAGCAGCTACGAGATATCCTACAATGAGCAGTTCTTC. It specifies CASSYEISYNEQFF. The J gene is TRBJ2-1, the V gene TRBV5-1; D not resolved. The CDR3 totals 14 residues. Per germline, CDR1 SGHRS and CDR2 YFSETQ. Deletions cut 3 bases from V and 1 base from J, with 8 bases between.

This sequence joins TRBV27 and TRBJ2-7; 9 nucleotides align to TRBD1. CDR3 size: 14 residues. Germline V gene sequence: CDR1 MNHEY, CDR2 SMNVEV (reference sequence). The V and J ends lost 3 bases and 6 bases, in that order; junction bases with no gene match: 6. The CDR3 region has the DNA TGTGCCAGCAGTTTTACAGGGGGCCAGGTCGAGCAGTACTTC. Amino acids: CASSFTGGQVEQYF.

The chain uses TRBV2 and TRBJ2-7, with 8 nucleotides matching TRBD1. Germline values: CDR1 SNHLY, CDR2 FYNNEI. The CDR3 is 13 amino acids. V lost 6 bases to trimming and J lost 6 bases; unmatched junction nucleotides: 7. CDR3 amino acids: CASRDRVASEQYF. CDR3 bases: TGTGCCAGCAGGGACAGGGTAGCTAGCGAGCAGTACTTC.

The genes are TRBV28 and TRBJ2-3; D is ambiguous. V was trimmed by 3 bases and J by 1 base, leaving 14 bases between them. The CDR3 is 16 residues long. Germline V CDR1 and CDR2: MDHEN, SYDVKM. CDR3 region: CASSFRLIRGTDTQYF. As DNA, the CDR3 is TGTGCCAGCAGTTTCCGACTGATCCGTGGCACAGATACGCAGTATTTT.